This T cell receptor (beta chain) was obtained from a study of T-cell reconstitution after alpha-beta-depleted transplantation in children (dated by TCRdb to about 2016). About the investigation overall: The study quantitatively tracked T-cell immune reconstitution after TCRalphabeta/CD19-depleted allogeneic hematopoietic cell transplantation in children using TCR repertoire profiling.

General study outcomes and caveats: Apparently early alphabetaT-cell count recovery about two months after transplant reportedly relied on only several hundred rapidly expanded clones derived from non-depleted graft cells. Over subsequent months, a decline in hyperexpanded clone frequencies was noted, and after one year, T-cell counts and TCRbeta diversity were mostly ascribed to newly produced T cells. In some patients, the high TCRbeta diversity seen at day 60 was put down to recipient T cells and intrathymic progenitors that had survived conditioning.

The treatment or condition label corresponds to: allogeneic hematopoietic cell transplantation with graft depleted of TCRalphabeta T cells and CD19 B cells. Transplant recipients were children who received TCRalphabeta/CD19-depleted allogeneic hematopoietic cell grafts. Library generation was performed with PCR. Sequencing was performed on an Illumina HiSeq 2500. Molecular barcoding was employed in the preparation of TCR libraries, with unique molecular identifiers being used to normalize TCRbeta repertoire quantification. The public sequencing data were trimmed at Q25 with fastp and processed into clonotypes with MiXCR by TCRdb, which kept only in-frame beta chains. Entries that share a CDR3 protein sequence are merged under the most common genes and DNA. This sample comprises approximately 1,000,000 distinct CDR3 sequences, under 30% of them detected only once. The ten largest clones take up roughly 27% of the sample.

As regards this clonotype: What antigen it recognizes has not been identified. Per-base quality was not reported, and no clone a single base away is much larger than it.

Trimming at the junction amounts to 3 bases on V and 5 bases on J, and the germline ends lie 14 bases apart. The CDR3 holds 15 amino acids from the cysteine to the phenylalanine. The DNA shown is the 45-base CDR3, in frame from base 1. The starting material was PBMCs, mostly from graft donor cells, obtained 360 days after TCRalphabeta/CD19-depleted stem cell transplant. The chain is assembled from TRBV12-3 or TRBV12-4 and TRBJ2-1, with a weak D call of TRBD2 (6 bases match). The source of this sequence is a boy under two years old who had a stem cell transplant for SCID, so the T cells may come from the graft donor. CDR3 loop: CASSFSGTGDNEQFF. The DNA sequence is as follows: TGTGCCAGCAGTTTCTCGGGGACTGGGGACAATGAGCAGTTCTTC.